This T cell receptor beta chain was documented in a study of blood T cell repertoires in COVID-19. Overall study context: The United States, Italy and Spain were the sources of the acute and convalescent COVID-19 samples.

The CDR3 sequence is 16 residues long. V lost 2 bases to trimming and J lost 2 bases, with 15 bases between them. CDR1 is SEHNR, CDR2 FQNEAQ, per germline (reference sequence). Original handling: Scientists estimated how many nucleated cells there were by amplifying reference gene primers. Sequenced by immunoSEQ multiplex PCR; TCRdb stores in-frame clones only, minus some. V, J and clone size are those of that table, while D and trimming were read from the DNA. The sample has about 400,000 clones, around 92% seen once; the top ten hold about 1.2%. The source is a man aged 35-49 years with acute or convalescent COVID-19. Sample: peripheral blood. V is TRBV7-9 and J is TRBJ1-2, with a weak D call TRBD1 (5 bases). The CDR3 region has the DNA TGTGCCAGCAGCTTACTCCCTGAACAGGTGAACTATGGCTACACCTTC. Amino acid sequence: CASSLLPEQVNYGYTF.